This TCR beta chain was identified in a study of blood T cell repertoires in COVID-19 (TCRdb year 2020). At the level of the whole study: Samples covering the acute and convalescent phases of COVID-19 were provided by collaborators in the United States, Italy and Spain. The prospective study material was composed of cDNA or gDNA derived from T cells, B-cell-depleted T cells, or PBMCs. The dataset comprised deeply sampled blood TCRbeta repertoires from subjects exposed to, actively infected with, or recovered from COVID-19. The repertoires were released in a freely available public database intended as a resource for research on the immune response to SARS-CoV-2. The samples were drawn from two sources: the first 160 participants of the ongoing ImmuneRACE study, and 1,254 subjects contributed by 6 global collaborators. A de-identified subject ID, COVID-19 status, age in years and sex were almost always included in the sample metadata. Where available, HLA class I and class II types were obtained from metadata supplied by the sample provider rather than from assay-based typing.

Germline trimming amounts to 5 bases on V and 4 bases on J, with 2 as the count of junction bases outside the gene matches. The CDR3 contains 15 residues, cysteine and phenylalanine counted. Left in the record is the CDR3 DNA by itself, 45 bases read in frame from the first base. For CDR1 and CDR2, the germline V gene (reference sequence) lists LNHDA and SQIVND. Comments on this clone: No antigen is known for it. Per-base qualities were not stored, and no clone one base away is much larger.

The full study reports these points: Clinical and demographic metadata were provided uncurated, with the amount varying by source and participant.

TCRbeta CDR3 regions were amplified from genomic DNA by means of the immunoSEQ Assay, a bias-controlled multiplex PCR. The published analysis was carried out like this. Nucleated cell counts per sample were estimated from amplification of reference gene primers within the assay. Sequence reads were collapsed and filtered to measure the absolute abundance of every unique TCRbeta CDR3 rearrangement. Productive Simpson clonality was computed per sample as the square root of Simpson's diversity index over productive rearrangements. The table was pulled from immuneACCESS by TCRdb, which kept in-frame rearrangements only. Such tables lose some clones; where checked, under half of the loss comes from unresolved V genes, and the rest has no known cause. V and J calls and clone size are given by that table; D and trimming were obtained from the DNA. The sample table lists roughly 180,000 clones, roughly 80% of them with a count of one. Approximately 7.3% of the sample is taken by the ten largest.

The collaborating institutions used their own protocols to collect whole blood in K2EDTA tubes. For TCRbeta analysis, collaborators shipped samples in one of three forms: frozen whole blood, isolated PBMCs, or DNA extracted from either of those sample types. The sample taken for sequencing was peripheral blood. The chain couples TRBV19 to TRBJ2-5, and TRBD2 matches 15 of the central bases. This receptor was taken from a human donor in a cohort sampled during active COVID-19. The nucleotide sequence is TGTGCCAGTAGTGGGACTAGCGGGGGGCTAGAGACCCAGTACTTC. Its translation reads: CASSGTSGGLETQYF.